This TCR beta chain was captured by sequencing in a study of cytomegalovirus exposure and HLA in healthy donors. Findings and caveats of the study: Reports indicated that the classifier achieved high specificity and sensitivity in diagnosing cytomegalovirus status. Researchers reported in a later analysis that a missense DCLRE1C variant was tied to TCR beta V- and J-gene trimming. The likely explanation for a cluster of highly shared sequence variants was sequencing artifact.

Note on this clone: Its antigen is still unknown.

Despite likely unrecorded immune exposures, the donors were nominally healthy at the time of sampling. Trimming took off 5 bases at V and 3 bases at J, with 10 bases between the two ends. The germline CDR1 and CDR2 sequences are MDHEN and SYDVKM. The CDR3 contains 14 residues. Vbeta (60) and Jbeta (13) primers were used in the PCR. This table comes from immunoSEQ multiplex PCR, and its TCRdb copy is limited to in-frame clones, with some not included. The sample contains some 160,000 clones, around 78% of which appear only once. Sequencing input: PBMCs. The V and J genes are TRBV28 and TRBJ1-4; D remains unclear. The clonotype originates from a man aged 35 to 55 in good health and CMV-seronegative. The DNA for the CDR3 is TGTGCCAGCAGTACGAGTTCTTCTAATGAAAAACTGTTTTTT. It codes for CASSTSSSNEKLFF.